This TCR beta chain comes out of a study of blood T cell repertoires in COVID-19. Whole-study context: COVID-19 samples, acute and convalescent, were from the United States, Italy and Spain. In each case, the material was cDNA or gDNA derived from T cells, B-cell-depleted T cells, or PBMCs.

Original data processing: Quantification of nucleated cells was approximated via reference gene primer amplification. The repertoire was sequenced with immunoSEQ multiplex PCR; TCRdb's copy has only in-frame clones and lacks some. That table supplies the V and J calls and clone size; D and trimming were determined from the DNA. The repertoire has about 70,000 clones, roughly four fifths of them found once; the top ten carry under 30%. V lost 3 bases and J lost 2, with 7 bases in between. The germline CDR1 and CDR2 sequences are SGHTA and FQGNSA. The CDR3 is made up of 13 amino acids. The clonotype was recovered from a woman of 80 years or more with active or convalescent COVID-19. The chain has TRBV7-2 and TRBJ1-2; D unclear. Sequenced input: peripheral blood. The CDR3: CASSFSLNYGYTF. The CDR3 region has the DNA TGTGCCAGCAGCTTCAGTTTGAACTATGGCTACACCTTC.